This T cell receptor beta chain comes out of a study of siplizumab effects on memory and regulatory T cells. Study results and limitations: Tregs proliferating in siplizumab cultures lacked confirmation of their suppressive function. Treg origin accounted for an average of about 74% of mappable alloreactive CD4+ clones with siplizumab and 26.9% in controls.

V lost 3 bases and J lost 5, with 5 bases in between. This CDR3 contains 12 residues. CDR1 and CDR2 from the germline V gene are SGHTA and FQGTGA. Note on this clone: Its antigen is not identified. The sample has other DNA sequences that encode this CDR3 too.

In three donor pairs, unstimulated naive, memory, effector memory and TEMRA subsets were sequenced. For every sample, some 9 x 10^4 TCR templates were assayed. Using immunoSEQ multiplex PCR, the repertoire was profiled, and TCRdb retains in-frame clones only, with some absent. The table includes 45,000 to 50,000 clones, roughly 87% detected once. The V and J genes are TRBV7-3 and TRBJ2-1; D ambiguous. The specimen sequenced was naive CD8+ T cells sorted from blood. The sequence was collected from a human donor in good health. CDR3 in DNA: TGTGCCAGCAGCTTGGGGAACAATGAGCAGTTCTTC. Residues: CASSLGNNEQFF.